Listed below are T cell receptor beta chains from one sample, sequenced in a study of CD8+CD57+ T cells in acquired aplastic anemia. MiXCR, applied by TCRdb to the reads, yields one record per CDR3 protein. The top ten clones hold 2.5% to 3.5% of a sample with around 150,000 distinct CDR3 sequences, around half of them seen once. Sequences were obtained from sorted CD4+, CD8+, or CD8+CD57+ T cells (not recorded which) from PBMCs. These receptors were collected from a human donor with aplastic anemia. The CDR3 runs from the conserved cysteine through the conserved F or W.

TRBJ1-5 TRBV19 CASSIRRDRGINQPQHF
TRBJ2-7 TRBV4-2 CASSLGTSRTYEQYF
TRBJ1-3 TRBV28 CASSPARGSGNTIYF
. TRBV20-1 CSARSPESYEQYF
TRBJ2-3 TRBV28 CASSSAGQGTDTQYF
TRBJ2-1 TRBV10-3 CAISEWGQYNEQFF
TRBJ2-7 TRBV20-1 CSASPSGGRDVRYEQYF
TRBJ1-6 TRBV6-1 CASSPGTGDSPLHF
TRBJ2-7 TRBV7-9 CASSLTDGLLYEQYF
TRBJ2-5 TRBV10-1 CASSPGTSGGQETQYF
TRBJ2-1 TRBV15 CATSVSGQENEQFF
TRBJ2-1 TRBV6-5 CASSSEGPLTEQFF
TRBJ2-7 TRBV19 CASSIQGGSYEQYF
TRBJ2-7 TRBV2 CASSDPFSYEQYF
TRBJ1-1 TRBV6-1 CASSDRGRNAEAFF
TRBJ1-6 TRBV25-1 CVSGGTGVGSPLHF
TRBJ2-1 TRBV29-1 CSVEPRGAYNEQFF
TRBJ2-1 TRBV7-3 CASSLRQRGGDEQFF
TRBJ1-2 TRBV7-9 CASSTTAIYGYTF
TRBJ1-1 TRBV20-1 CSARAFLDTEAFF
TRBJ2-7 TRBV29-1 CSTRTGTYEQYF
TRBJ1-5 TRBV20-1 CSARRITGTGNQPQHF
TRBJ2-3 TRBV7-9 CASSPRADTQYF
TRBJ1-4 TRBV11-2 CASSSPLDLLKGEKLFF
TRBJ2-1 TRBV6-1 CASIRGGSGVNEQFF
TRBJ2-3 TRBV4-2 CASSPRASSSGLADTDMQYF
TRBJ2-1 TRBV5-1 CASSLGQGTYNEQFF
TRBJ2-1 TRBV7-2 CASSLLRGNEQFF
TRBJ2-5 TRBV5-1 CASSQGQALQETQYF
TRBJ1-5 TRBV19 CASSSQGHQPQHF
TRBJ2-2 TRBV5-1 CASSLKDSGASTGELFF
TRBJ2-7 TRBV7-2 CASSPRGVSYEQYF
TRBJ2-5 TRBV10-2 CASSDMTGGRETQYF
TRBJ1-4 TRBV5-1 CASSLGGLVVDNEKLFF
TRBJ2-5 TRBV10-1 CASITQDSNETQYF
TRBJ2-3 TRBV20-1 CSARFGSSSPEADTQYF
TRBJ2-2 TRBV10-3 CAISESYYGELFF
TRBJ2-1 TRBV6-1 CASRPLHQSGTSAFF
TRBJ2-7 TRBV11-1 CASSLGGDSRRYEQYF
TRBJ2-7 TRBV9 CASSVGTSGVHEQYF
TRBJ1-1 TRBV7-2 CASSFDRDLGAFF
TRBJ1-6 TRBV19 CASSRGQGASPLHF
TRBJ2-5 TRBV4-1 CASSQDGTGMEAQYF
TRBJ1-1 TRBV15 CATSRPFPGQGGVTEAFF
TRBJ2-7 TRBV20-1 CSASSSDGIGEQYF